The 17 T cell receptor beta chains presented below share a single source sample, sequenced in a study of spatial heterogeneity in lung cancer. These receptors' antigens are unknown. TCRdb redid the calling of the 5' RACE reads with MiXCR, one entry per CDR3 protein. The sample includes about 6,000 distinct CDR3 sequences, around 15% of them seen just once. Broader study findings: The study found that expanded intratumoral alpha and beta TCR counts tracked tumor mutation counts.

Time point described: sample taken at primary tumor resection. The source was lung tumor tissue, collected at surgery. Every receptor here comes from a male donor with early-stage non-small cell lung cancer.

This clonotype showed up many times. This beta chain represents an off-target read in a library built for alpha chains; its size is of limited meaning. This CDR3 is CASSPGVGSYNEQFF. The DNA of the CDR3 is TGTGCCAGCAGCCCCGGGGTGGGCAGCTACAATGAGCAGTTCTTC. This rearrangement joins TRBV11-2 to TRBJ2-1, with a possible D match to TRBD2 (5 bases). Germline CDR1 reads SGHAT; CDR2 reads FQNNGV. Trimming removed 5 bases at V and 3 bases at J, with 14 bases between. The CDR3 totals 15 residues.

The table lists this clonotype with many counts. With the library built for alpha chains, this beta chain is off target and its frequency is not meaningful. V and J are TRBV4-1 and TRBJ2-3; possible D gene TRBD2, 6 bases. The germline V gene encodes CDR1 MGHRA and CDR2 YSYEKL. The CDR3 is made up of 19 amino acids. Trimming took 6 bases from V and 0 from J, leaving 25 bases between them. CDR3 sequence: CASSKSPIGGYTSTDTQYF. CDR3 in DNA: TGCGCCAGCAGTAAATCTCCCATTGGGGGGTATACTAGCACAGATACGCAGTATTTT.

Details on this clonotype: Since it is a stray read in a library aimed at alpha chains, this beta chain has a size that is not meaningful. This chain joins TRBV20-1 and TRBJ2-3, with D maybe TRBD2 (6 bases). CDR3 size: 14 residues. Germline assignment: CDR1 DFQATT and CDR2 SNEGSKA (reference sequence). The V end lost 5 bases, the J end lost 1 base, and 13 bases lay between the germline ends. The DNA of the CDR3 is TGCAGTGCTCCCCGCCCTAGCGGCACAGATACGCAGTATTTT. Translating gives CSAPRPSGTDTQYF.

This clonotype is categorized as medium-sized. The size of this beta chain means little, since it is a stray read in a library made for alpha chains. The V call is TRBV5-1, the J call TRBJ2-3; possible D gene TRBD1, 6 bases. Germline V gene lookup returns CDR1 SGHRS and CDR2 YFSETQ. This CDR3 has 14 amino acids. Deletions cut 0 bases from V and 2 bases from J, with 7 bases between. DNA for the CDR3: TGCGCCAGCAGCTTGGGACAGGACACAGATACGCAGTATTTT. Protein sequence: CASSLGQDTDTQYF.

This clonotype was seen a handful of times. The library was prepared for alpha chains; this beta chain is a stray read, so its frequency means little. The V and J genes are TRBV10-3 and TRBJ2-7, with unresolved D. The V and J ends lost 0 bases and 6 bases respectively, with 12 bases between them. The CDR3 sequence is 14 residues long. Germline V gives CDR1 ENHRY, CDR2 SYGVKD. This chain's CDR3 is CAISESKSWSEQYF. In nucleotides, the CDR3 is TGTGCCATCAGTGAGTCGAAATCGTGGTCCGAGCAGTACTTC.

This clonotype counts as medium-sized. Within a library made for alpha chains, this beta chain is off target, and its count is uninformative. CDR3 DNA sequence: TGTGCCACCGAACAGCTCTCCTACGAGCAGTACTTC. Protein: CATEQLSYEQYF. The J gene is TRBJ2-7, the V gene TRBV2; no reliable D call. There are 12 residues in the CDR3. The ends were cut back, 10 bases at V and 0 bases at J, with 10 bases in the middle. Looked up from germline, CDR1 is SNHLY and CDR2 is FYNNEI.

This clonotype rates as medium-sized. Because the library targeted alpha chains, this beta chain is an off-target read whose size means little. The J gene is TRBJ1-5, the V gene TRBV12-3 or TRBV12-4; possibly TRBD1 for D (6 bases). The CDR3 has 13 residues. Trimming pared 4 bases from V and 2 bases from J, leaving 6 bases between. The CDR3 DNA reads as TGTGCCAGCAGTTCAGGGGGCAATCAGCCCCAGCATTTT. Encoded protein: CASSSGGNQPQHF.

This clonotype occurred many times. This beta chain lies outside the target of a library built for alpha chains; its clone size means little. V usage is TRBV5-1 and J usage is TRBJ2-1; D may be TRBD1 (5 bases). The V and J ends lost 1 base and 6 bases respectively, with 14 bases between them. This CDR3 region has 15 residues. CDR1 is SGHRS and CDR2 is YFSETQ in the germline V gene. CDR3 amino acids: CASSLSNAGINEQFF. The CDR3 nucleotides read TGCGCCAGCAGCTTGTCGAATGCAGGGATCAATGAGCAGTTCTTC.

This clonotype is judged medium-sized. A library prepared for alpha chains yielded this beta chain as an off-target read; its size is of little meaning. CDR3 in DNA: TGTGCCAGCAGCTTCGCGGTAGCGGGCTCCTACAATGAGCAGTTCTTC. The encoded protein is CASSFAVAGSYNEQFF. This chain links TRBV7-2 with TRBJ2-1; 7 positions match TRBD2. The length of the CDR3 is 16 residues. The ends lost 3 bases at V and 0 bases at J; junction bases unmatched: 5. Germline V gives CDR1 SGHTA, CDR2 FQGNSA.

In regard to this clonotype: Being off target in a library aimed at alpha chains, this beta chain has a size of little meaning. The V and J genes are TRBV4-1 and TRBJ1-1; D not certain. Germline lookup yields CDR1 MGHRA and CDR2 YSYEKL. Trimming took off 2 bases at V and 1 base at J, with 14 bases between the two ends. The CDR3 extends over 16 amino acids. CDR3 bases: TGCGCCAGCAGCCAAACCCCGCACGGCCGGAACACTGAAGCTTTCTTT. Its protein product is CASSQTPHGRNTEAFF.

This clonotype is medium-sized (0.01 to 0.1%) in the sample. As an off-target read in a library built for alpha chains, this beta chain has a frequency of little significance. The CDR3, as DNA: TGTGCCAGCAGTGGGGGCGCGGAAGGGACTGAAGCTTTCTTT. As protein: CASSGGAEGTEAFF. The chain has TRBV28 and TRBJ1-1; possibly TRBD1 for D (6 bases). Germline V CDR1 and CDR2: MDHEN, SYDVKM. Trimming took 5 bases from V and 5 from J, leaving 15 bases between them. The CDR3 is 14 amino acids.

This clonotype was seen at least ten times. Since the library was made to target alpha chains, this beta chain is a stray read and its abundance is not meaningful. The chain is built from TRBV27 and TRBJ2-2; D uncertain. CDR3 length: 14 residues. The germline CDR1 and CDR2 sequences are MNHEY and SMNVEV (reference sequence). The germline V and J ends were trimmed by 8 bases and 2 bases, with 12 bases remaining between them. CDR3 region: CASDFRRNTGELFF. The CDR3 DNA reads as TGTGCCAGCGACTTCAGGAGAAACACCGGGGAGCTGTTTTTT.

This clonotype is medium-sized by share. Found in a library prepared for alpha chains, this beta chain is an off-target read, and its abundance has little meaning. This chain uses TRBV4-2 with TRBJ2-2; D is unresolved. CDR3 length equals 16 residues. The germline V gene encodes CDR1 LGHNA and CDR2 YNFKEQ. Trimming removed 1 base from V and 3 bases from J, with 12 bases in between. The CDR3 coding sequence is TGTGCCAGCAGCCAAGGATCTGGCTTTTACACCGGGGAGCTGTTTTTT. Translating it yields CASSQGSGFYTGELFF.

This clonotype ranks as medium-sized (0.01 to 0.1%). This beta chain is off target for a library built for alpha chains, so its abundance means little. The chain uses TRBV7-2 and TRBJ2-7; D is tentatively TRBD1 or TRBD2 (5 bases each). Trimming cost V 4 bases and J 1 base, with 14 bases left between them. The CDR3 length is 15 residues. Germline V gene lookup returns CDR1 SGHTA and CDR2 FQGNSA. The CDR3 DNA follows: TGTGCCAGCAGCTCGCCCGGGACCCTGTCCTACGAGCAGTACTTC. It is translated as CASSSPGTLSYEQYF.

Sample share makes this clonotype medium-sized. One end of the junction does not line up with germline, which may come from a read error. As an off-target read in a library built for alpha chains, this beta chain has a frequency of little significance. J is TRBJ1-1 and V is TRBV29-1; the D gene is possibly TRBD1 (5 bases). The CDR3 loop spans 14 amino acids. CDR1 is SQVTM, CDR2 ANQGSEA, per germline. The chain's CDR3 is CSVEGTVGNTEAFF. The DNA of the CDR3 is TGCAGCGTGGAAGGGACTGTGGGGAACACTGAAGCTTTCTTT. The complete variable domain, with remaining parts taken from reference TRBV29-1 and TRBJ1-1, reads SAVISQKPSRDICQRGTSLTIQCQVDSQVTMMFWYRQQPGQSLTLIATANQGSEATYESGFVIDKFPISRPNLTFSTLTVSNMSPEDSSIYLCSVEGTVGNTEAFFGQGTRLTVV.

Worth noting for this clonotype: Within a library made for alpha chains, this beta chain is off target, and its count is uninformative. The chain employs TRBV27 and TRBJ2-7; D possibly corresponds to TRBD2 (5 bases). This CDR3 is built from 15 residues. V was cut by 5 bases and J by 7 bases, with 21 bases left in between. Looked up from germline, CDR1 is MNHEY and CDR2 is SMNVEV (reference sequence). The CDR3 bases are TGTGCCAGCAGTCCACGTGAGGGCAGGACGGAGGAGCAGTACTTC. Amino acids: CASSPREGRTEEQYF.

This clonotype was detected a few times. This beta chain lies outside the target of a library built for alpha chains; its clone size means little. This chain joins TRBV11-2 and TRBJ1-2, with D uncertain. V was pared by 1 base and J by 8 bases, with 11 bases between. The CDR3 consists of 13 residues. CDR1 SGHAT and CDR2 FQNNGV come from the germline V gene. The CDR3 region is CASSLAPFGGYTF. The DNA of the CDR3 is TGTGCCAGCAGCTTAGCACCCTTTGGCGGCTACACCTTC.